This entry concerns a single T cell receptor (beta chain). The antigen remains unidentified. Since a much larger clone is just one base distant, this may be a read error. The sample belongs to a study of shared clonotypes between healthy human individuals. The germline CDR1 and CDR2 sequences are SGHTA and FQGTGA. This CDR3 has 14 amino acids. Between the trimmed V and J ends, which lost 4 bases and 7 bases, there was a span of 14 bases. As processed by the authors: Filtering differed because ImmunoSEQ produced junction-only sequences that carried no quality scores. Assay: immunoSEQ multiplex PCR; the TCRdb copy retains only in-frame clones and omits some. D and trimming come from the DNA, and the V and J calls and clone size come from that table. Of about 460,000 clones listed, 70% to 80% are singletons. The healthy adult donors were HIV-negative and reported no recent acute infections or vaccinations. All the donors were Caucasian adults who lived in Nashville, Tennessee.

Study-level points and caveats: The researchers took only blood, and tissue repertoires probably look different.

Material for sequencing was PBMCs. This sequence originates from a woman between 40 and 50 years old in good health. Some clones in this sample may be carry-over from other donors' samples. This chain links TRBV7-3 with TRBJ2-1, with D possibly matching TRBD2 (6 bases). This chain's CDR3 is CASSWRGGGNEQFF. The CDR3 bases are TGTGCCAGCAGCTGGAGGGGTGGCGGTAATGAGCAGTTCTTC.